The TCR beta chain under discussion was sequenced for a study of blood T cell repertoires in COVID-19. Only in-frame clones appear in the TCRdb table, and some are missing; sequencing was by immunoSEQ multiplex PCR. The repertoire holds roughly 300,000 clones, around 81% seen once, with roughly 2.9% in the top ten. Sample: peripheral blood. The source of this sequence is a woman between 55 and 75 years old with active or convalescent COVID-19.

The CDR3 sequence is CSASHGVEETQYF. Written as DNA, the CDR3 is TGCAGTGCTAGTCACGGGGTTGAAGAGACCCAGTACTTC. The chain links TRBV20-1 to TRBJ2-5; perhaps TRBD2 as D (5 bases). CDR3 length: 13 amino acids. From germline, CDR1 is DFQATT and CDR2 SNEGSKA (reference sequence). The V end was cut by 3 bases, the J end by 3 bases, with 11 bases between.